This T cell receptor beta chain was retrieved from a study of T-cell memory formation after mild COVID-19. This CDR3 is built from 12 residues. The germline gives CDR1 SNHLY, CDR2 FYNNEI. 5'RACE, which relied on constant-segment primers, yielded TCR alpha and TCR beta cDNA libraries carrying sample barcodes and UMIs. TCRdb redid the calling of the 5' RACE reads with MiXCR, one entry per CDR3 protein. The sample lists about 430,000 distinct CDR3 sequences, about a sixth occurring once. The study, taken as a whole, reports: Researchers report contracting CD4+ clones mostly in CM and EM, with CD8+ clones in EMRA. Clones contracting day 15 to 85 were balanced CD4/CD8; later expanders leaned CD4+.

In regard to this clonotype: Its antigen is not known.

The chain employs TRBV2 and TRBJ2-7; D might be TRBD2 (6 bases). The origin of this receptor is a man younger than 30 who had mild COVID-19 (a few samples of this study predate the infection). Cell type and time point are not known. Sequencing input: PBMCs or a T cell subset sorted from them (not recorded which). The CDR3 nucleotides are TGTGCAGCCCGGCGGGGAGGCTACGAGCAGTACTTC. This sequence encodes CAARRGGYEQYF.